This T cell receptor (beta chain) was documented in a study of T-cell memory formation after mild COVID-19. The CDR3 length is 14 residues. V was cut by 1 base and J by 2 bases, with 10 bases left in between. Germline V lookup: CDR1 SGHDT, CDR2 YYEEEE. This clonotype was seen many times. The authors produced TCR alpha and TCR beta cDNA libraries with sample barcodes and UMIs by 5'RACE using constant-segment primers. TCRdb called the 5' RACE reads again in MiXCR, with one record for every CDR3 protein. The data contain approximately 88,000 distinct CDR3 sequences, around a quarter of them singletons. What was sequenced was PBMCs or a T cell subset sorted from them (not recorded which). The rearrangement uses TRBV5-6 and TRBJ2-7; D unresolved. The receptor comes from a man younger than 35 who had mild COVID-19 (a few samples of this study predate the infection). Cell type and time point are not known. In DNA, the CDR3 is TGTGCCAGCAGCTTGCATCTGGATACCTACGAGCAGTACTTC. Translating it yields CASSLHLDTYEQYF.